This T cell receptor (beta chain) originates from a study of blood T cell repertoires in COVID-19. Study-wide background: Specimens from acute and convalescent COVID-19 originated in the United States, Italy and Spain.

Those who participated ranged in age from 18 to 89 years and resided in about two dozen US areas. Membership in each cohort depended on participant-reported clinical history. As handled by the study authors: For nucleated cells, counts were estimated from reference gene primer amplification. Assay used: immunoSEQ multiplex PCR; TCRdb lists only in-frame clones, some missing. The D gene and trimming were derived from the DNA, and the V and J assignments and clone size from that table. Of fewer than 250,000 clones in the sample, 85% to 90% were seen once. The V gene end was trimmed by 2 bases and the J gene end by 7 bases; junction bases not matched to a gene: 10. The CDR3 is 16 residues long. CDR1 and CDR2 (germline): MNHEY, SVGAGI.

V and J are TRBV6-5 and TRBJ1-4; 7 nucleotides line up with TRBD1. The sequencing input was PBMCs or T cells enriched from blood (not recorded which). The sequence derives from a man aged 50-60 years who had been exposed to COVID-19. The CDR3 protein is CASSYPRGQGSEKLFF. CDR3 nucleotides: TGTGCCAGCAGTTACCCAAGGGGGCAGGGTTCTGAAAAACTGTTTTTT.